This is a list of T cell receptor beta chains from one sample in a study of T cell repertoires in cytomegalovirus infection. No antigen has been identified for these receptors. One entry per CDR3 protein, called by TCRdb with MiXCR from the reads. The table has approximately 910,000 distinct CDR3 sequences, around 32% seen once. Material: cultured CD8+ T cells from PBMCs, obtained from culture after CMV antigen stimulation. Source of these receptors: a human donor in good health (CMV status not recorded). Some clones in this sample may be carry-over from other donors' samples. Each CDR3 is given with its conserved first and last residue. A D gene is named only where the DNA matches it firmly. The size field is filled for only some rows; it gives once, few, many or a size class.

DNA	CDR3	J	D	length	size	V
TGTGCCAGTCAAGATAGCAATCAGCCCCAGCATTTT	CASQDSNQPQHF	TRBJ1-5	.	12	few	TRBV2
TGTGCCAGCAGTGGCCTAGCGGGGGGCCAAGAGACCCAGTACTTC	CASSGLAGGQETQYF	TRBJ2-5	TRBD2	15	many	TRBV6-1
TGTGCCAGCAGCTTAGGGCTAGAGGGGACAGAGACCCAGTACTTC	CASSLGLEGTETQYF	TRBJ2-5	.	15	.	TRBV7-3
TGTGCCAGCAGTTACTCGAGAGACAGTAGCAATCAGCCCCAGCATTTT	CASSYSRDSSNQPQHF	TRBJ1-5	.	16	.	TRBV6-6
TGTGCCAGCAGCTTACGCCGCCGGGACAGGGTACCCTCTGGAAACACCATATATTTT	CASSLRRRDRVPSGNTIYF	TRBJ1-3	TRBD1	19	few	TRBV7-6
TGTGCCAGCCGCTTTGAGGTTTATAGCAATCAGCCCCAGCATTTT	CASRFEVYSNQPQHF	TRBJ1-5	.	15	.	TRBV6-1
TGTGCCAGCAGCCCCTCGGATAACTATGGCTACACCTTC	CASSPSDNYGYTF	TRBJ1-2	.	13	.	TRBV7-6
TGTGCCAGCAGCGCGTACAGGGTTGGCTACAATGAGCAGTTCTTC	CASSAYRVGYNEQFF	TRBJ2-1	.	15	many	TRBV7-9
TGTGCCAGCAGCTCGCTGGGTGGGAGTCCAAACACCGGGGAGCTGTTTTTT	CASSSLGGSPNTGELFF	TRBJ2-2	.	17	many	TRBV7-6
TGTGCCAGCAGTCCCCGGGACACTTATAGCAATCAGCCCCAGCATTTT	CASSPRDTYSNQPQHF	TRBJ1-5	.	16	.	TRBV27
TGTGCCAGCAGCTTTCGTCCGGGACAGGACCAACTCTACGACCAAGAGACCCAGTACTTC	CASSFRPGQDQLYDQETQYF	TRBJ2-5	TRBD1	20	many	TRBV7-6
TGTGCCAGCAGCCACCGGGACAGGGTTGAAAAACTGTTTTTT	CASSHRDRVEKLFF	TRBJ1-4	TRBD1	14	.	TRBV7-9
TGCAGTGCTAGAGATCTCCTAGCGGGGCTTAAGACAGATACGCAGTATTTT	CSARDLLAGLKTDTQYF	TRBJ2-3	TRBD2	17	.	TRBV20-1
TGTGCCAGCCCGGGCTGGACTGAAGCTTTCTTT	CASPGWTEAFF	TRBJ1-1	.	11	few	TRBV19
TGTGCCAGCAGCTCATCAGGGCGGGGGAACACTGAAGCTTTCTTT	CASSSSGRGNTEAFF	TRBJ1-1	.	15	many	TRBV7-2
TGTGCCAGCAGCACGGGGACAGCTATGGGGGACATTCAGTACTTC	CASSTGTAMGDIQYF	TRBJ2-4	TRBD1	15	.	TRBV9
TGTGCCAGCAGTCCACAGGACAGGCAGAACACTGAAGCTTTCTTT	CASSPQDRQNTEAFF	TRBJ1-1	TRBD1	15	few	TRBV13
TGCAGCGTTCAAAGCAGGGGTGAAGCTTTCTTT	CSVQSRGEAFF	TRBJ1-1	.	11	few	TRBV29-1
TGTGCCAGCAGCGAGCCTACTAGCGGGGGGGCGACCTACAATGAGCAGTTCTTC	CASSEPTSGGATYNEQFF	TRBJ2-1	TRBD2	18	.	TRBV9
TGTGCCAGCAGCTTAGCCCTATTTGAGCAGTTCTTC	CASSLALFEQFF	TRBJ2-1	.	12	many	TRBV7-2
TGTGCCAGCAGCCAAAGGGACAGAGCTAACTATGGCTACACCTTC	CASSQRDRANYGYTF	TRBJ1-2	TRBD1	15	.	TRBV13
TGTGCCAGCAGCCAAGATCGCACCTACGAGCAGTACTTC	CASSQDRTYEQYF	TRBJ2-7	.	13	many	TRBV14
TGTGCCAGCAGTTCGGTAAGCCCGGCGGCGGAGACCCAGTACTTC	CASSSVSPAAETQYF	TRBJ2-5	.	15	.	TRBV28
TGCGCCTGCCGGACCGGCAGGGGGGGTCTGAACACCGGGGAGCTGTTTTTT	CACRTGRGGLNTGELFF	TRBJ2-2	.	17	.	TRBV23-1
TGTGCCAGCAGGGAACCGGGACAGGGGGAAGGCTACACCTTC	CASREPGQGEGYTF	TRBJ1-2	TRBD1	14	.	TRBV6-1
TGTGCCAGCAGTTTGCGAAGGCACGGCTATGGCTACACCTTC	CASSLRRHGYGYTF	TRBJ1-2	.	14	few	TRBV12-3/TRBV12-4
TGCGCCAGCAGCCAAGAAATCCCCGGTTCGCTGTTTTTT	CASSQEIPGSLFF	TRBJ1-4	.	13	few	TRBV4-1
TGTGCCAGCAGCTTAGCGCAGGCGGGGGGGAATAATGAGCAGTTCTTC	CASSLAQAGGNNEQFF	TRBJ2-1	TRBD2	16	few	TRBV7-9
TGTGCCACCCAAAGCGGGGAGCACTACGAGCAGTACTTC	CATQSGEHYEQYF	TRBJ2-7	TRBD2	13	.	TRBV24-1
TGTGCCAGCAGCCAAGTTGACGGATCAACCTTAAACTCTGGAAACACCATATATTTT	CASSQVDGSTLNSGNTIYF	TRBJ1-3	.	19	.	TRBV4-2
TGTGCCAGCAGAATCGGTAGGGGAAGGGATCAGCCCCAGCATTTT	CASRIGRGRDQPQHF	TRBJ1-5	.	15	.	TRBV27
TGTGCCACCAGCAGCTTAGGAGGGCAAGAGACCCAGTACTTC	CATSSLGGQETQYF	TRBJ2-5	.	14	.	TRBV15
TGTGCCAGTAGTATAGATAGCCCCTGGCAGCCCCAGCATTTT	CASSIDSPWQPQHF	TRBJ1-5	.	14	few	TRBV19
TGTGCCAGCAGTACCGAAACCGTTGGGGGCTATGGCTACACCTTC	CASSTETVGGYGYTF	TRBJ1-2	.	15	.	TRBV6-1
TGTGCCAGCAGTTCCTCCCCCAACTATGACAGGGCTCCTTTCTTT	CASSSSPNYDRAPFF	TRBJ1-1	TRBD1	15	.	TRBV27
TGTGCCAGCGGTTATAGCCCCACCGGGGAGCTGTTTTTT	CASGYSPTGELFF	TRBJ2-2	.	13	.	TRBV27
TGTGCCAGCACCCAGGTTCGGAACGGACGGGGGCCTGGGTCCTACGAGCAGTACTTC	CASTQVRNGRGPGSYEQYF	TRBJ2-7	.	19	few	TRBV6-8
TGTGCCAGCAGCCCCTTCGGCGAGCTGGTTTGGCCCCAGCATTTT	CASSPFGELVWPQHF	TRBJ1-5	.	15	.	TRBV7-6
TGTGCCAGCACCCCTCGGCACGGAGACACCGGGGAGCTGTTTTTT	CASTPRHGDTGELFF	TRBJ2-2	.	15	many	TRBV7-8
TGTGCCAGCAGCCACCGCGACAGTCCTAACTATGGCTACACCTTC	CASSHRDSPNYGYTF	TRBJ1-2	.	15	many	TRBV7-2
TGTGCCAGCAGCCCACTACAGGGGGTGAATTCACCCCTCCACTTT	CASSPLQGVNSPLHF	TRBJ1-6	TRBD1	15	.	TRBV7-9
TGCAGCGTTGAAAGTCGCCAGCCCTACGAGCAGTACTTC	CSVESRQPYEQYF	TRBJ2-7	.	13	.	TRBV29-1
TGTGCCAGCAGCTTAAGACTAACGGGAGAAAAACTGTTTTTT	CASSLRLTGEKLFF	TRBJ1-4	.	14	few	TRBV11-2
TGTGCCAGCAGCCCCTTTTTGGGACAGGCGGGAACCGGGGAGCTGTTTTTT	CASSPFLGQAGTGELFF	TRBJ2-2	TRBD1	17	many	TRBV7-6
TGTGCCAGCAGCCCAGAAGGGGGAAATTCACCCCTCCACTTT	CASSPEGGNSPLHF	TRBJ1-6	.	14	many	TRBV7-8
TGTGCCAGCAGCTTAGGATGGGGACCGAAAAACATTCAGTACTTC	CASSLGWGPKNIQYF	TRBJ2-4	.	15	many	TRBV7-2
TGTGCCAGCAGTTTATCGATCCCGGGGTTTGGCTACACCTTC	CASSLSIPGFGYTF	TRBJ1-2	.	14	few	TRBV27
TGTGCCAGCAGTCCGATTCTAAAAAGGGGATACTCCTACAATGAGCAGTTCTTC	CASSPILKRGYSYNEQFF	TRBJ2-1	.	18	few	TRBV2
TGTGCCAGCAGCTCCCCGGGACTAGCGGGGGGGCCCTACAATGAGCAGTTCTTC	CASSSPGLAGGPYNEQFF	TRBJ2-1	TRBD2	18	many	TRBV7-9
TGTGCCAGCAGCCCTCCGGGACAGGATAATGAAAAACTGTTTTTT	CASSPPGQDNEKLFF	TRBJ1-4	TRBD1	15	many	TRBV7-2
TGTGCCAGTAGGTCCGGACTAGTGGGGGGGCGGACTCAAGAGACCCAGTACTTC	CASRSGLVGGRTQETQYF	TRBJ2-5	.	18	few	TRBV19
TGTGCCAGCACCCCGGGCCGTAGCGAGCAGTACTTC	CASTPGRSEQYF	TRBJ2-7	.	12	.	TRBV2
TGTGCCAGCCTTTCGGGGCCAACTAATGAAAAACTGTTTTTT	CASLSGPTNEKLFF	TRBJ1-4	.	14	.	TRBV28
TGTGCCAGCAGTCAGGGCCAGAGCAATCAGCCCCAGCATTTT	CASSQGQSNQPQHF	TRBJ1-5	.	14	few	TRBV6-6
TGTGCCAGCAGCCTAAGGACACAGAACCCTGAAGCTTTCTTT	CASSLRTQNPEAFF	TRBJ1-1	.	14	many	TRBV12-3/TRBV12-4
TGTGCCATAAGTGACCCTTACGGGGACGGCACAGATACGCAGTATTTT	CAISDPYGDGTDTQYF	TRBJ2-3	.	16	.	TRBV10-3
TGTGCCAGCAGCTTCGAACAGGTCTATGGCTACACCTTC	CASSFEQVYGYTF	TRBJ1-2	.	13	.	TRBV13
TGTGCCAGCAGTTTAGGGTGGGGCACTCAGCCCCAGCATTTT	CASSLGWGTQPQHF	TRBJ1-5	.	14	.	TRBV27
TGTGCCAGCAGCGGAAGGGACGCTGGTGAGTGGTCCCTCCACTTT	CASSGRDAGEWSLHF	TRBJ1-6	.	15	many	TRBV11-1